Detailed here is one T cell receptor (beta chain). This clonotype showed up many times. Its cognate antigen has yet to be identified. Base qualities are missing; no much larger clone stands one base away. According to the germline V gene (reference sequence), CDR1 reads SEHNR and CDR2 reads FQNEAQ. Its CDR3 holds 16 amino acids, cysteine through phenylalanine. Only CDR3 DNA remains: 48 bases, in frame from the first base. Germline trimming: 4 bases from V, 6 bases from J; junction bases outside gene matches: 8. This entry comes from a study of T cells in Graves' hyperthyroidism and ophthalmopathy (dated by TCRdb to between 2017 and 2020). As for the study more broadly: Peripheral blood samples were taken at the time of initial diagnosis, prior to any treatment. TCR Vbeta CDR3 sequencing of approximately 140 peripheral blood samples (fewer than 45 ophthalmopathy, roughly 74 hyperthyroidism and roughly 17 progressor patients) is reported in the paper. The approximately 100 discovery patients were randomly divided into training and test sets at a 7:3 ratio. TCR V-J signatures able to tell the groups apart were searched for in a discovery cohort of 100 or so patients, of whom 43 had Graves' ophthalmopathy and around 56 had stable Graves' hyperthyroidism. Following sampling, methimazole starting at 30 mg daily was given to hyperthyroidism patients, and high-dose intravenous methylprednisolone was given to ophthalmopathy patients. In more than 5 Graves' hyperthyroidism patients, the study also compared T-cell repertoires from thyroid tissue with T-cell repertoires from blood. Whether ophthalmopathy could be predicted prospectively was tested in an independent validation cohort made up of some 20 hyperthyroidism patients plus 17 patients who later progressed to ophthalmopathy. The research as a whole found: Sample size was not statistically predetermined, and blinding of investigators to group allocation was not performed. During validation, the model predicted progression to ophthalmopathy a median of about 6.3 months ahead of onset, with approximately 71% sensitivity and 72.22% specificity. Ophthalmopathy was separated from stable hyperthyroidism by a 13 V-J signature model, with over 85% sensitivity and about 81% specificity obtained in cross-validation and 80%/75% obtained in testing. Most expanded thyroid clonotypes (frequency above 0.001) were also found in blood, which suggests that blood repertoires may mirror thyroid immune responses.

The TCR beta CDR3 regions were amplified from RNA transcripts. A first-round RT-PCR of the TCR CDR3 used the HTBI primer set with the Qiagen OneStep RT-PCR kit. Libraries were constructed in a second round of multiplex PCR, after which size selection and purification were carried out. Sequencing of the libraries was done on an Illumina HiSeq2000 using paired-end 100 bp reads. As for how the authors treated the data: SOAPnuke was used to process the raw data, throwing out any read that contained adapters or uncalled bases, had a mean Phred below 15, or lacked an exact constant-primer or identifier match. High-quality paired reads were merged with COPE v1.2.5, and unique nucleotide sequences were defined as clonotypes. MiTCR v1.1 was used to align the clonotypes against IMGT TRBV, TRBD and TRBJ reference segments. The analysis included only V-J combinations with a frequency above 0.0001, which together covered 98% to 99.2% of the repertoires. The TCS score was defined as F50 (clonal expansion) divided by E x V (chaos), with BLOSUM62-based TCRdist calculated between CDR3 peptides within each V-J. Welch's t-statistics and random forest reduced some 510 V-J features to about 13, which were used in a naive Bayes classifier (R e1071). TCRdb applied fastp at Q25 and MiXCR to the public reads, then kept only in-frame beta chains. One record per CDR3 amino acid sequence lists the most common genes and DNA. TCRdb, rather than the study authors, made the V and J calls. The sample table holds around 290,000 distinct CDR3 sequences, of which 15% to 20% were seen once. The ten largest clones add up to around 57% of the sample.

Ophthalmopathy patients had moderately to severely active disease, Clinical Activity Score of at least 3, NOSPECS grade of at least 4, and duration under 3 months. Patients with uncontrolled infections, other autoimmune diseases, pregnancy or lactation were excluded. Diagnoses relied on clinical symptoms, serum thyroxine and TRAb, thyroid ultrasound and orbital computed tomography. PBMCs were isolated from more than 9 ml of fresh peripheral blood by Ficoll-Paque density gradient centrifugation. Total RNA was extracted using Trizol reagent, and RNA quality was assessed on an Agilent 2100 Bioanalyzer.

The chain couples TRBV7-9 to TRBJ2-4, and TRBD1 matches 11 of the central bases. Material: blood. The TCR sequence derives from a woman aged 55 to 70 with Graves' ophthalmopathy. For the CDR3, the sequence is CASSSGTGGFINIQYF. In nucleotides, the sequence is TGTGCCAGCAGCTCCGGGACAGGGGGATTCATAAACATTCAGTACTTC.